A single sample gave rise to the 17 T cell receptor beta chains below, sequenced in a study of CD8+ T cells in alopecia areata. Treatment of the sample: oral pan-JAK inhibitor, 5-10 mg twice daily. As the sequencing template, cDNA was produced by extracting RNA and reverse transcribing it. Only in-frame clones appear in the TCRdb table, and some are missing; sequencing was by immunoSEQ multiplex PCR. The sample yields 80,000 to 100,000 clones, roughly 45% seen once. The sequencing here drew on CD8+ T cells sorted from blood, taken at week 24, from a patient treated with tofacitinib. The source of these receptors is a human donor with alopecia areata.

Comment on this clone: At one boundary the junction diverges from the germline segment, which might be a read error. The chain employs TRBV14 and TRBJ1-2; D is unresolved. Germline V gene data show CDR1 as SGHDN and CDR2 as FVKESK. The CDR3 is made up of 12 amino acids. The CDR3 nucleotides are TGTGCCAGCAGCGAAGAGGGCTTTGGCTACACCTTC. Its translation: CASSEEGFGYTF. The full variable domain, rest sourced from reference TRBV14 and TRBJ1-2, is EAGVTQFPSHSVIEKGQTVTLRCDPISGHDNLYWYRRVMGKEIKFLLHFVKESKQDESGMPNNRFLAERTGGTYSTLKVQPAELEDSGVYFCASSEEGFGYTFGSGTRLTVV.

J is TRBJ1-1 and V is TRBV28; D gene unclear. The CDR3 runs 12 residues. Trimming left V 7 bases short and J 5 bases short, with 11 bases between. Germline V lookup: CDR1 MDHEN, CDR2 SYDVKM. The chain's CDR3 is CASTPTGTEAFF. CDR3 nucleotides: TGTGCCAGCACCCCCACGGGGACTGAAGCTTTCTTT.

This clone showed up just once. V is TRBV27 and J is TRBJ1-5, with unresolved D. V was cut by 6 bases and J by 2 bases, with 5 bases left in between. Germline V gene lookup returns CDR1 MNHEY and CDR2 SMNVEV (reference sequence). The CDR3 has 12 residues. The CDR3 sequence: CASRIGNQPQHF. CDR3 DNA sequence: TGTGCCAGCAGGATAGGCAATCAGCCCCAGCATTTT.

This chain uses TRBV9 with TRBJ2-1; 8 bases line up with TRBD1. V trimming: 0 bases; J trimming: 0 bases; junction bases outside the gene matches: 5. Germline loops: CDR1 SGDLS, CDR2 YYNGEE. The CDR3 runs 17 residues. The CDR3 loop is CASSVGGTGSSYNEQFF. CDR3 bases: TGTGCCAGCAGCGTAGGGGGGACAGGCAGCTCCTACAATGAGCAGTTCTTC. Drawing the rest from reference TRBV9 and TRBJ2-1, the complete variable domain is DSGVTQTPKHLITATGQRVTLRCSPRSGDLSVYWYQQSLDQGLQFLIQYYNGEERAKGNILERFSAQQFPDLHSELNLSSLELGDSALYFCASSVGGTGSSYNEQFFGPGTRLTVL.

This clone was found a few times. The genes are TRBV15 and TRBJ1-2; D is uncertain. This CDR3 is built from 13 residues. Trimming took 7 bases from V and 8 from J, leaving 17 bases between them. Germline CDR1 LNHNV, CDR2 YYDKDF (reference sequence). The CDR3 DNA follows: TGTGCCACCAAAAGGCCTGGAGGGCGAGGCTACACCTTC. Protein: CATKRPGGRGYTF.

There are a few counts of this clone. The V gene is TRBV7-9, the J gene TRBJ2-1; D is undetermined. Germline loops: CDR1 SEHNR, CDR2 FQNEAQ (reference sequence). This CDR3 has 13 amino acids. V was clipped by 1 base and J by 4 bases, with 5 bases between them. The CDR3 spells CASSLEQYNEQFF. CDR3 nucleotides: TGTGCCAGCAGCTTAGAACAATACAATGAGCAGTTCTTC.

This clone qualifies as large. The chain uses TRBV18 and TRBJ2-7, with a tentative D call TRBD2 (6 bases). The length of the CDR3 is 12 residues. The V gene lost 6 bases and the J gene lost 5 bases, with 11 bases spanning the gap. CDR1 and CDR2 from the germline V gene are KGHSH and LQKENI. CDR3 coding DNA: TGTGCCAGCTCTCCGGGGGTTAACGAGCAGTACTTC. This gives the protein CASSPGVNEQYF.

This sequence joins TRBV27 and TRBJ2-7, with D perhaps TRBD2 (5 bases). CDR1 MNHEY and CDR2 SMNVEV come from the germline V gene (reference sequence). The CDR3 extends over 14 amino acids. V was clipped by 0 bases and J by 2 bases, with 8 bases between them. CDR3 sequence (DNA): TGTGCCAGCAGTTTATCAGGGAGTGCCTACGAGCAGTACTTC. The encoded protein is CASSLSGSAYEQYF.

Comment on this clone: One end of the junction is discordant with germline, which a read error may explain. The rearrangement uses TRBV30 and TRBJ2-7; 8 bases fit TRBD2. CDR1 and CDR2 from the germline V gene are GTSNPN and SVGIG (reference sequence). There are 12 residues in the CDR3. The CDR3 DNA sequence: TGTGCCTGGAGTGTACGGGGGGGGCCCCTCTCTTTC. The encoded protein is CAWSVRGGPLSF. The full variable domain, its missing parts supplied by reference TRBV30 and TRBJ2-7, is SQTIHQWPATLVQPVGSPLSLECTVEGTSNPNLYWYRQAAGRGLQLLFYSVGIGQISSEVPQNLSASRPQDRQFILSSKKLLLSDSGFYLCAWSVRGGPLSFGPGTRLTVT.

This clone was seen only a few times. The V call is TRBV19, the J call TRBJ2-7; 8 positions agree with TRBD1. The V and J ends lost 6 bases and 4 bases, in that order; junction bases with no gene match: 8. This CDR3 contains 14 residues. Germline CDR1 LNHDA, CDR2 SQIVND (reference sequence). The CDR3 loop is CASSPGQGAYEQYF. In nucleotides, the CDR3 is TGTGCCAGTAGCCCGGGGCAGGGGGCATACGAGCAGTACTTC.

The chain joins TRBV30 to TRBJ2-5; tentative D call: TRBD2 (6 bases). Judging by the DNA end, TRBJ2-7 fits better; the J call may be wrong. Germline-derived CDR1 and CDR2 are GTSNPN and SVGIG (reference sequence). This CDR3 is built from 13 residues. The CDR3 here is CAWSVTGVDEQYF. The DNA for the CDR3 is TGTGCCTGGAGTGTAACGGGAGTCGACGAGCAGTACTTC.

This clone appeared a single time. The chain joins TRBV23-1 to TRBJ2-7; D gene unclear. TRBV23-1 is labeled an ORF, and its function is uncertain. The ends were cut back, 10 bases at V and 3 bases at J, with 4 bases in the middle. The CDR3 is made up of 9 amino acids. The CDR3 loop reads CATRYEQYF. In DNA, the CDR3 is TGCGCCACCCGCTACGAGCAGTACTTC.

The chain carries TRBV7-9 and TRBJ2-3; D might be TRBD2 (6 bases). The CDR3 runs to 17 residues. V shed 1 base and J shed 2 bases, with 16 bases lying between them. CDR1 and CDR2 (germline): SEHNR, FQNEAQ (reference sequence). CDR3 sequence (DNA): TGTGCCAGCAGCTTAGGAGCGACGGCGGGACTCACAGATACGCAGTATTTT. This gives the protein CASSLGATAGLTDTQYF.

CDR3 sequence (DNA): TGTGCCAGCAGTTTGAAGCCCAGTGGCACAGATACGCAGTATTTT. This encodes CASSLKPSGTDTQYF. The chain carries TRBV27 and TRBJ2-3; no firm D call. Germline V gene data show CDR1 as MNHEY and CDR2 as SMNVEV (reference sequence). V was shortened by 3 bases and J by 1 base, with 11 bases between the two germline ends. The CDR3 runs to 15 residues.

V and J are TRBV4-1 and TRBJ1-2, with a weak D call TRBD1 (5 bases). CDR1 and CDR2 from the germline V gene are MGHRA and YSYEKL. The CDR3 covers 15 residues. The V end was cut by 0 bases, the J end by 2 bases, with 10 bases between. CDR3 bases: TGCGCCAGCAGCCAAGATTCGGGGGAAAACTATGGCTACACCTTC. Translating it yields CASSQDSGENYGYTF.

The table lists this clone with a few counts. The chain is built from TRBV30 and TRBJ2-7, with D possibly matching TRBD1 (6 bases). Trimming cost V 2 bases and J 5 bases, with 16 bases left between them. This CDR3 comprises 14 residues. Germline V gene lookup returns CDR1 GTSNPN and CDR2 SVGIG (reference sequence). DNA for the CDR3: TGTGCCTGGAGTTATGCACAGGGTGGCCACGAGCAGTACTTC. Translated, it gives CAWSYAQGGHEQYF.

The V call is TRBV11-2, the J call TRBJ2-5; TRBD2 matches at 9 bases. The J segment lost 2 bases and the V segment lost 0 bases, leaving 7 bases of the junction unmatched. This CDR3 has 17 residues. The germline V gene has CDR1 SGHAT and CDR2 FQNNGV. The CDR3 spells CASSLDFLAGNQETQYF. In DNA form, the CDR3 reads TGTGCCAGCAGCTTAGATTTCCTAGCGGGGAATCAAGAGACCCAGTACTTC.